This T cell receptor (beta chain) was profiled in a study of T cells in Graves' hyperthyroidism and ophthalmopathy (dated by TCRdb to about 2019). At the level of the whole study: Peripheral blood samples were taken at initial diagnosis, before any treatment was given. TCR V-J signatures able to tell the groups apart were searched for in a discovery cohort of some 97 patients, of whom roughly 42 had Graves' ophthalmopathy and about 60 had stable Graves' hyperthyroidism. Whether ophthalmopathy could be predicted prospectively was tested in an independent validation cohort made up of about 20 hyperthyroidism patients plus 17 patients who later progressed to ophthalmopathy. The 85 to 100 discovery patients were randomly split 7:3 into training and test sets. The study also compared thyroid tissue and blood T-cell repertoires from a handful of Graves' hyperthyroidism patients. Once sampling was done, hyperthyroidism patients were given methimazole at a starting dose of 30 mg daily, whereas ophthalmopathy patients were given high-dose intravenous methylprednisolone. TCR Vbeta CDR3 sequencing of 135 peripheral blood samples (under 45 ophthalmopathy, 75 hyperthyroidism and some 17 progressor patients) is reported in the paper.

Many counts were recorded for this clonotype. Its specific antigen is unknown. No per-base quality is available; no much larger clone lies one base away. Stable Graves' hyperthyroidism was defined as the absence of progression to ophthalmopathy over 18 months of follow-up. The hyperthyroidism patients were between 18 and 65 years old and newly diagnosed, with a disease duration of less than 2 months. Patients with uncontrolled infections, other autoimmune diseases, pregnancy or lactation were excluded. Diagnoses were established on the basis of clinical symptoms, serum thyroxine and TRAb, thyroid ultrasound, and orbital computed tomography. Ficoll-Paque density gradient centrifugation was used to isolate PBMCs from approximately 11 ml of fresh peripheral blood. Trizol reagent was used to extract total RNA, and RNA quality was then checked on an Agilent 2100 Bioanalyzer. TCR beta CDR3 regions were amplified from RNA transcripts. A first-round RT-PCR of the TCR CDR3 used the HTBI primer set with the Qiagen OneStep RT-PCR kit. Libraries were constructed in a second round of multiplex PCR, after which size selection and purification were performed. The libraries were sequenced on an Illumina HiSeq2000 using paired-end 100 bp reads. Per the original workflow: SOAPnuke was used to process the raw data, with reads discarded if the reads contained adapters or uncalled bases, had a mean Phred below 15, or lacked an exact constant-primer or identifier match. High-quality paired reads were merged using COPE v1.2.5, and each unique nucleotide sequence was defined as a clonotype. Clonotypes were aligned to IMGT TRBV, TRBD and TRBJ reference segments using MiTCR v1.1. Only V-J combinations with frequency above 0.0001, covering about 99% of repertoires, were analysed. The TCS score was defined as F50 (clonal expansion) divided by E x V (chaos), with BLOSUM62-based TCRdist calculated between CDR3 peptides within each V-J. Welch's t-statistics and random forest reduced some 510 V-J features to some 14, which were used in a naive Bayes classifier (R e1071). TCRdb's own reprocessing of the public reads used fastp at Q25 and MiXCR and kept productive beta chains. Each entry merges the rows of one CDR3 protein and shows their most common DNA and genes. The V and J calls were not made by the authors but by TCRdb's processing. The sample has 400,000 to 500,000 distinct CDR3 sequences on record, around 14% of them singletons. 15% to 20% of the sample rests with the top ten.

Broad study findings and their caveats: Sample size was not statistically predetermined, and blinding of investigators to group allocation was not performed. In validation, the model predicted progression to ophthalmopathy a median of about 6.8 months before onset, with about 71% sensitivity and just under 75% specificity. Most expanded thyroid clonotypes (frequency above 0.001) were also detected in blood, suggesting blood repertoires may reflect thyroid immune responses. In cross-validation, a model built on a 13 V-J signature told ophthalmopathy apart from stable hyperthyroidism with roughly 87% sensitivity and 81% to 82% specificity, and in testing the same model reached 80%/75%.

The germline V gene gives CDR1 as SGHRS and CDR2 as YFSETQ. Taken from cysteine to phenylalanine, the CDR3 has 13 residues. Just CDR3 DNA is preserved here, 39 bases in frame from base 1. The germline ends are 10 bases apart after V is trimmed by 0 bases and J by 7 bases. The V and J segments used are TRBV5-1 and TRBJ1-2, with the identity of the D gene unclear. Sequencing was carried out using blood. This sequence originates from a woman aged 18 to 35 with Graves' hyperthyroidism. The nucleotides are TGCGCCAGCAGCTTGGCCTTGGCAACTGGCTACACCTTC. This sequence encodes CASSLALATGYTF.